This T cell receptor beta chain was sequenced for a study of blood T cell repertoires in COVID-19. For the study at large: Nucleic acid was either cDNA or gDNA, and it came from T cells, B-cell-depleted T cells, or PBMCs.

Seattle enrolled patients during active infection and tracked them longitudinally. The CDR3 sequence is 14 residues long. Trimming at V came to 2 bases and at J to 3 bases, leaving 1 base not matched to a gene. The germline CDR1 and CDR2 sequences are SEHNR and FQNEAQ (reference sequence). The assay was immunoSEQ multiplex PCR, and TCRdb's table has in-frame clones only and misses some. The table has 150,000 or so clones, 80% to 90% seen once. Sequencing was carried out using peripheral blood. This receptor was taken from a man between 18 and 29 years old with COVID-19, enrolled during active disease. The chain employs TRBV7-9 and TRBJ2-5; 9 bases fit TRBD1. CDR3 DNA sequence: TGTGCCAGCAGCTTAACAGGGGGCAAAGAGACCCAGTACTTC. It is translated as CASSLTGGKETQYF.